Below are 8 T cell receptor beta chains sequenced from a single sample in a study of OX40 agonist ivuxolimab in advanced cancers. Measured with immunoSEQ multiplex PCR; TCRdb has only the in-frame clones, and not every one. The data show 65,000 to 100,000 clones, roughly 88% seen once. The sequencing used CD4+ or CD8+ T cells sorted from blood, collected in a trial of the OX40 agonist ivuxolimab. Receptors were obtained from an adult with an advanced solid tumor such as melanoma, head and neck, liver or kidney cancer.

V gene TRBV6-5 combines with J gene TRBJ1-4, with 8 nucleotides matching TRBD1. The CDR3 runs to 14 residues. V was pared by 6 bases and J by 8 bases, with 8 bases of the junction left unmatched. Germline assignment: CDR1 MNHEY and CDR2 SVGAGI. CDR3 region: CASSRTGIGEKLFF. The CDR3 bases are TGTGCCAGCAGCCGGACAGGGATTGGCGAAAAACTGTTTTTT.

The chain uses TRBV4-1 and TRBJ2-5; 10 bases agree with TRBD1. Germline lookup yields CDR1 MGHRA and CDR2 YSYEKL. This CDR3 has 17 amino acids. V trimming: 4 bases; J trimming: 5 bases; junction bases outside the gene matches: 13. The chain's CDR3 is CASSLRPGQGRGETQYF. The CDR3 DNA reads as TGCGCCAGCAGCCTTCGCCCGGGACAGGGGAGAGGGGAGACCCAGTACTTC.

This chain connects TRBV7-9 to TRBJ1-1; weak D call: TRBD1 (5 bases). The CDR3 loop spans 14 amino acids. The germline V gene encodes CDR1 SEHNR and CDR2 FQNEAQ (reference sequence). Trimming took off 2 bases at V and 5 bases at J, with 12 bases between the two ends. CDR3 sequence reads: CASSLMVEGTEAFF. The CDR3 bases are TGTGCCAGCAGCTTAATGGTAGAGGGGACTGAAGCTTTCTTT.

Notes on this clone: The sample has other DNA sequences that encode this CDR3 too. The genes are TRBV27 and TRBJ1-2; D perhaps matches TRBD1 (5 bases). Germline V gene data show CDR1 as MNHEY and CDR2 as SMNVEV (reference sequence). This CDR3 has 15 residues. Trimming left V 2 bases short and J 8 bases short, with 18 bases between. The CDR3 bases are TGTGCCAGCAGTTTAGGCCCCGTGGGGCGGAGCGGCTACACCTTC. Translation gives CASSLGPVGRSGYTF.

The chain employs TRBV11-3 and TRBJ2-5; 9 bases map to TRBD1. CDR3 size: 15 residues. Losses at the gene ends were 1 base for V and 4 bases for J; bases not matched to a gene: 4. Germline assignment: CDR1 SGHNT and CDR2 YENEEA. CDR3 sequence (DNA): TGTGCCAGCAGCTTAGGACAGGGGGTATCAGAGACCCAGTACTTC. This codes for CASSLGQGVSETQYF.

The genes are TRBV10-3 and TRBJ1-6, with D perhaps matching TRBD1 (5 bases). V gave up 6 bases and J gave up 5 bases, with 14 bases separating them. The CDR3 length is 15 residues. Germline CDR1 and CDR2: ENHRY and SYGVKD. The CDR3 is CAIRLGTTDNSPLHF. Here the CDR3 DNA reads TGTGCCATCAGGCTTGGGACCACCGATAATTCACCCCTCCACTTT.

This rearrangement joins TRBV11-2 to TRBJ2-7; the D gene is possibly TRBD1 (6 bases). V lost 6 bases and J lost 3, with 12 bases in between. Germline loops: CDR1 SGHAT, CDR2 FQNNGV. The CDR3 extends over 13 amino acids. The CDR3 region has the DNA TGTGCCAGCAGAGACCAGGGGCACTACGAGCAGTACGTC. It is translated as CASRDQGHYEQYV.

This chain uses TRBV10-1 with TRBJ2-3; 7 bases align to TRBD1. The CDR3 spans 17 residues. Germline CDR1 reads WNHNN; CDR2 reads SYGVQD (reference sequence). J gave up 0 bases and V 3 bases, and 9 bases lay outside the gene matches. The CDR3 sequence is CASSDLRGSPSTDTQYF. CDR3 nucleotide sequence: TGCGCCAGCAGTGATCTCAGGGGGTCTCCAAGCACAGATACGCAGTATTTT.